The 24 T cell receptor beta chains listed next were all sequenced from one sample in a study of T cells in Graves' hyperthyroidism and ophthalmopathy. Amplification of TCR beta CDR3 regions used RNA as the template. RT-PCR in the first round (using the HTBI primer set) targeted the TCR CDR3. TCRdb redid the calling of the multiplex PCR reads with MiXCR, one entry per CDR3 protein. The sample holds 450,000 to 650,000 distinct CDR3 sequences, around 21% seen once. Sequencing was carried out using blood. The receptors here all came from a man in his late teens or twenties with Graves' hyperthyroidism.

As regards this clonotype: Given a much more abundant clone one base away, this may be a read error. The chain couples TRBV19 to TRBJ1-1; TRBD1 agrees at 8 bases. CDR1 and CDR2 (germline): LNHDA, SQIVND (reference sequence). The CDR3 covers 15 residues. In DNA, the CDR3 is TGTGCCAGTAGTATCCAGGGGGCGCCGAGGACTGAATCTTTCTTT. Protein sequence: CASSIQGAPRTESFF. The complete variable domain, with remaining parts taken from reference TRBV19 and TRBJ1-1, reads DGGITQSPKYLFRKEGQNVTLSCEQNLNHDAMYWYRQDPGQGLRLIYYSQIVNDFQKGDIAEGYSVSREKKESFPLTVTSAQKNPTAFYLCASSIQGAPRTESFFGQGTRLTVV.

The table lists this clonotype with many counts. This chain uses TRBV10-2 with TRBJ2-7; D remains unclear. V gave up 6 bases and J gave up 5 bases, with 11 bases separating them. This CDR3 is built from 12 residues. Germline V lookup: CDR1 WSHSY, CDR2 SAAADI. The CDR3 DNA sequence: TGCGCCAGCAGACCCGACGGTAACGAGCAGTACTTC. Amino acid sequence: CASRPDGNEQYF.

The DNA of the CDR3 is TGTGCCAGCAGCTCCAAAGGAGGCGGGGAGCTGTTTTTT. Translating it yields CASSSKGGGELFF. This chain uses TRBV7-9 with TRBJ2-2, with D possibly matching TRBD2 (5 bases). There are 13 residues in the CDR3. Germline lookup yields CDR1 SEHNR and CDR2 FQNEAQ (reference sequence). V lost 4 bases, J lost 7 bases, and 10 bases lay in between.

This clonotype was counted many times. The chain couples TRBV14 to TRBJ1-1; 9 bases map to TRBD1. V dropped 4 bases and J dropped 0; count of bases not matched to a gene: 24. Germline values: CDR1 SGHDN, CDR2 FVKESK. The CDR3 spans 22 residues. In nucleotides, the CDR3 is TGTGCCAGCAGCCGGCAAGTACGTTTCGCGCAACAACAGGGGGCCTTGAACACTGAAGCTTTCTTT. It codes for CASSRQVRFAQQQGALNTEAFF.

The chain is built from TRBV3-1 and TRBJ2-5; a weak D match, TRBD2 (7 bases). The CDR3 has 14 residues. CDR1 and CDR2 (germline): LGHDT, YNNKEL (reference sequence). Trimming removed 3 bases at V and 3 bases at J, with 11 bases between. DNA of the CDR3: TGTGCCAGCAGCCAGCGGGGGCCTAAAGAGACCCAGTACTTC. This gives the protein CASSQRGPKETQYF.

V is TRBV30 and J is TRBJ2-5; possible D gene TRBD1, 5 bases. Trimming pared 1 base from V and 4 bases from J, leaving 10 bases between. From germline, CDR1 is GTSNPN and CDR2 SVGIG (reference sequence). The CDR3 extends over 13 amino acids. The CDR3 is CAWSDGAPETQYF. The DNA for the CDR3 is TGTGCCTGGAGTGATGGGGCCCCAGAGACCCAGTACTTC.

This clonotype was counted many times. This rearrangement joins TRBV15 to TRBJ1-2; D is undetermined. CDR3 length: 16 residues. From germline, CDR1 is LNHNV and CDR2 YYDKDF (reference sequence). V lost 2 bases, J lost 3 bases, and 16 bases lay in between. Here the CDR3 reads CATSRSGSADYYGYTF. DNA of the CDR3: TGTGCCACCAGCAGAAGTGGGTCAGCTGATTACTATGGCTACACCTTC.

The chain combines TRBV29-1 with TRBJ1-1; D is unresolved. CDR1 is SQVTM, CDR2 ANQGSEA, per germline. V lost 7 bases and J lost 4, with 7 bases in between. This CDR3 contains 10 residues. The CDR3 loop reads CSDFGTEAFF. The CDR3 DNA sequence: TGCAGCGATTTTGGCACTGAAGCTTTCTTT. Together with reference TRBV29-1 and TRBJ1-1, the CDR3 gives the full variable domain: SAVISQKPSRDICQRGTSLTIQCQVDSQVTMMFWYRQQPGQSLTLIATANQGSEATYESGFVIDKFPISRPNLTFSTLTVSNMSPEDSSIYLCSDFGTEAFFGQGTRLTVV.

This chain links TRBV6-4 with TRBJ2-7; D is undetermined. V lost 2 bases and J lost 5, with 7 bases in between. Germline CDR1 reads MRHNA; CDR2 reads SNTAGT. The CDR3 is 12 amino acids. CDR3 residues: CASSDAANEQYF. The CDR3 DNA sequence: TGTGCCAGCAGTGACGCAGCGAACGAGCAGTACTTC.

This clonotype was counted many times. One end of the junction fails to match germline, which may point to a read error. The CDR3: CSASPGGAPYGYAF. The CDR3 nucleotides are TGCAGTGCTAGTCCAGGGGGCGCACCCTATGGCTACGCCTTC. The chain links TRBV20-1 to TRBJ1-2, with 8 nucleotides matching TRBD1. CDR3 size: 14 residues. Germline CDR1 DFQATT, CDR2 SNEGSKA (reference sequence).

In its sample, this clonotype was seen many times. CDR3 nucleotide sequence: TGTGCCAGCCATATGGGGGGTGAAGCTTTCTTT. Its protein product is CASHMGGEAFF. The chain carries TRBV11-3 and TRBJ1-1; D is possibly TRBD1 (5 bases). Trimming left V 8 bases short and J 7 bases short, with 11 bases between. The CDR3 is 11 residues long. Germline loops: CDR1 SGHNT, CDR2 YENEEA.

At least ten counts were recorded for this clonotype. The chain has TRBV4-2 and TRBJ2-7; 7 bases fit TRBD2. The CDR3 contains 16 residues. Trimming at V came to 3 bases and at J to 1 base, leaving 9 bases not matched to a gene. Germline assignment: CDR1 LGHNA and CDR2 YNFKEQ. The CDR3 nucleotides are TGTGCCAGCAGCCATGGGAGGGGAAGCGGATCCTACGAGCAGTACTTC. Translation: CASSHGRGSGSYEQYF.

The V call is TRBV11-3, the J call TRBJ2-7; D gene uncertain. Trimming pared 1 base from V and 0 bases from J, leaving 7 bases between. CDR1 and CDR2 from the germline V gene are SGHNT and YENEEA. The CDR3 contains 14 residues. CDR3 sequence reads: CASSLGSASYEQYF. The CDR3 nucleotides read TGTGCCAGCAGCTTAGGGTCAGCCTCCTACGAGCAGTACTTC.

On this clonotype itself: It may be a read error: a sequence one base away is much more abundant. V gene TRBV25-1 combines with J gene TRBJ2-5; a possible D gene is TRBD1 (6 bases). CDR1 is MGHDK and CDR2 is SYGVNS in the germline V gene. V lost 6 bases, J lost 5 bases, and 13 bases lay in between. The CDR3 spans 13 residues. The DNA for the CDR3 is TGTGCCAGCAGACAACAGGGTCGGGAGACCCAGTACTTC. Translating gives CASRQQGRETQYF.

This clonotype was seen only a few times. V is TRBV2 and J is TRBJ1-6; 7 bases align to TRBD1. With V trimmed by 4 bases and J by 9 bases, 3 bases remained unmatched. The CDR3 is 13 amino acids. In germline, CDR1 is SNHLY, CDR2 FYNNEI. The CDR3 sequence is CASSGQGGSPLHF. CDR3 nucleotide sequence: TGTGCCAGCAGTGGACAGGGAGGTTCACCCCTCCACTTT.

This clonotype was detected many times. This chain uses TRBV11-2 with TRBJ1-2; TRBD1 is a possible D gene (5 bases). This CDR3 has 16 amino acids. Germline assignment: CDR1 SGHAT and CDR2 FQNNGV. V lost 4 bases to trimming and J lost 8 bases, with 23 bases between them. Here the CDR3 reads CASSSSLSWGINGYTF. The CDR3 DNA sequence: TGTGCCAGCAGCTCGAGTCTGAGTTGGGGGATTAACGGCTACACCTTC. Drawing the rest from reference TRBV11-2 and TRBJ1-2, the complete variable domain is EAGVAQSPRYKIIEKRQSVAFWCNPISGHATLYWYQQILGQGPKLLIQFQNNGVVDDSQLPKDRFSAERLKGVDSTLKIQPAKLEDSAVYLCASSSSLSWGINGYTFGSGTRLTVV.

In this sample, this clonotype turned up many times. The chain has TRBV27 and TRBJ1-1; 8 nucleotides line up with TRBD1. Unmatched junction bases numbered 4, after V lost 4 bases and J lost 3 bases. CDR1 and CDR2 (germline): MNHEY, SMNVEV (reference sequence). There are 14 residues in the CDR3. CDR3: CASSSGQDYTEAFF. The DNA for the CDR3 is TGTGCCAGCAGTTCGGGACAGGATTACACTGAAGCTTTCTTT.

The rearrangement links TRBV12-3 or TRBV12-4 to TRBJ2-7; 7 nucleotides align to TRBD2. V lost 3 bases, J lost 2 bases, and 10 bases stayed unmatched. This CDR3 has 16 amino acids. CDR3 bases: TGTGCCAGCAGTTTGAGGACCCCAGGGAGGGCCTACGAGCAGTACTTC. Protein sequence: CASSLRTPGRAYEQYF.

Only a few counts were recorded for this clonotype. The chain employs TRBV29-1 and TRBJ2-1, with TRBD1 matching 7 bases. Germline values: CDR1 SQVTM, CDR2 ANQGSEA. This CDR3 has 15 residues. With V trimmed by 7 bases and J by 8 bases, 17 bases remained unmatched. The CDR3 loop is CSAHRGQALEDEQFF. The CDR3 DNA reads TGCAGCGCCCACCGCGGACAGGCCCTTGAGGATGAGCAGTTCTTC.

This clonotype has a count of ten or more. V is TRBV5-1 and J is TRBJ2-7, with D perhaps TRBD1 (6 bases). CDR1 and CDR2 from the germline V gene are SGHRS and YFSETQ. CDR3 size: 17 residues. Trimming removed 0 bases from V and 2 bases from J, with 18 bases in between. The CDR3 DNA reads as TGCGCCAGCAGCTTGGGCAGTTGGGGCAGGGGTCCCTACGAGCAGTACTTC. Its translation: CASSLGSWGRGPYEQYF.

This clonotype was detected many times. V gene TRBV12-3 or TRBV12-4 combines with J gene TRBJ1-2; 9 bases match TRBD1. The CDR3 covers 17 residues. V gave up 1 base and J gave up 5 bases; unmatched junction bases: 11. Here the CDR3 reads CASSLGVRTGAEYGYTF. For the CDR3, the DNA is TGTGCCAGCAGTTTAGGGGTTCGGACAGGGGCGGAGTATGGCTACACCTTC.

This clonotype was counted at least ten times. The rearrangement joins TRBV30 to TRBJ2-7, with D uncertain. CDR3 length: 12 amino acids. Germline CDR1 is GTSNPN and CDR2 is SVGIG (reference sequence). With 3 bases removed from V and 4 bases from J, the gap between germline ends came to 10 bases. The CDR3 DNA sequence: TGTGCCTGGAGCTTTACAGATTACGAGCAGTACTTC. The encoded protein is CAWSFTDYEQYF.

This clonotype was observed many times. This chain joins TRBV6-5 and TRBJ1-1; D remains unclear. Germline CDR1 reads MNHEY; CDR2 reads SVGAGI. V was cut by 4 bases and J by 1 base, with 10 bases left in between. CDR3 size: 14 residues. The CDR3 here is CASSWKPGNTEAFF. The CDR3 coding sequence is TGTGCCAGCAGTTGGAAACCAGGGAACACTGAAGCTTTCTTT.

This clonotype was found a few times. J is TRBJ1-1 and V is TRBV2, with 11 bases that match TRBD1. Germline trimming cut 7 bases from V and 4 bases from J; bases unmatched to any gene: 8. The germline V gene has CDR1 SNHLY and CDR2 FYNNEI. The CDR3 covers 15 residues. The CDR3 region is CASKGGTGGFTEAFF. DNA for the CDR3: TGTGCCAGCAAGGGCGGGACAGGGGGTTTCACTGAAGCTTTCTTT. The whole variable domain, filled in from reference TRBV2 and TRBJ1-1, reads EPEVTQTPSHQVTQMGQEVILRCVPISNHLYFYWYRQILGQKVEFLVSFYNNEISEKSEIFDDQFSVERPDGSNFTLKIRSTKLEDSAMYFCASKGGTGGFTEAFFGQGTRLTVV.